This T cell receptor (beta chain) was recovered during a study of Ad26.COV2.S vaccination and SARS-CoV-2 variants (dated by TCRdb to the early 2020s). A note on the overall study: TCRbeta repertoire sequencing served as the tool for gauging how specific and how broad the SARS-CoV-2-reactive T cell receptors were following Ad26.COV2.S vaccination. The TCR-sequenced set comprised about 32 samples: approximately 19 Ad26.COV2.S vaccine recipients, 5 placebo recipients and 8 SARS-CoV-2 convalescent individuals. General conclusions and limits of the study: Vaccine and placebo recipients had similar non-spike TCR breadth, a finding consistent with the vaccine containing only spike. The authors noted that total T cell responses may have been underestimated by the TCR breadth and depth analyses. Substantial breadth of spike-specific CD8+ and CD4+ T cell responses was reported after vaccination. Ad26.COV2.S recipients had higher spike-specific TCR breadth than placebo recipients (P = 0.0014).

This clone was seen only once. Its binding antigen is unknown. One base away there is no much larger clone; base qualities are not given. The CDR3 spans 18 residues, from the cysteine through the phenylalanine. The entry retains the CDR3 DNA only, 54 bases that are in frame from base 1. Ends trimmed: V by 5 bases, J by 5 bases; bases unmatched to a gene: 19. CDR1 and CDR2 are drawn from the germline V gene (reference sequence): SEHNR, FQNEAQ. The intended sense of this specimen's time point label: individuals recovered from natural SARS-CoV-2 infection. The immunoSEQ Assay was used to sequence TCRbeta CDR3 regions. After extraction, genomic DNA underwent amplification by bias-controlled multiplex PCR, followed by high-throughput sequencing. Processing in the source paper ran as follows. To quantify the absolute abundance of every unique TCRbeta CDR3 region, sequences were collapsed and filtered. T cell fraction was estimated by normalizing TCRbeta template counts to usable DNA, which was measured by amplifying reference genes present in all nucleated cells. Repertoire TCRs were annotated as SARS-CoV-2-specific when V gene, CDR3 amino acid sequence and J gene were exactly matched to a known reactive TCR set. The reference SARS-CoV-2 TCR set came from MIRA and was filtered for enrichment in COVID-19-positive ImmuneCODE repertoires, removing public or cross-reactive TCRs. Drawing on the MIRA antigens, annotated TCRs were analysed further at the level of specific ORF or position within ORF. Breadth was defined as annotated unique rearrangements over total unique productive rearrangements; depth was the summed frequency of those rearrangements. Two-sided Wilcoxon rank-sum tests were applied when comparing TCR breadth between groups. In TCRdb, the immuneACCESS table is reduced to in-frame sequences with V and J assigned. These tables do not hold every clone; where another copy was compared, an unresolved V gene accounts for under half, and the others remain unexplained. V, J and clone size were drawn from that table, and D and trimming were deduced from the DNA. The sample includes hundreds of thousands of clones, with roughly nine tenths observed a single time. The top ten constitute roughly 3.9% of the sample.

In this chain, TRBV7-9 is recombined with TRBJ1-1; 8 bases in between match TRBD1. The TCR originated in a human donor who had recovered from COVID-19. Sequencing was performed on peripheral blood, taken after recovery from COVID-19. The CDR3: CASSPRLGQGPGGTEAFF. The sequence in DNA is TGTGCCAGCAGCCCCCGGCTAGGACAGGGACCCGGGGGGACTGAAGCTTTCTTT.